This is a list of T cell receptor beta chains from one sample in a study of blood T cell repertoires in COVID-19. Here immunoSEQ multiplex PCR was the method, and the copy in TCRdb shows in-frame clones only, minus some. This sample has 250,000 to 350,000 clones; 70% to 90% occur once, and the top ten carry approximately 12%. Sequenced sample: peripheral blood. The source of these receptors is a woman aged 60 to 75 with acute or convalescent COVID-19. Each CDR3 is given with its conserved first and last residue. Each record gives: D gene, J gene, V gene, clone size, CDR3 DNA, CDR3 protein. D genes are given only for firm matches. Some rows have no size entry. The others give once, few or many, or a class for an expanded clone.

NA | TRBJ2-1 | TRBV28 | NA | TGTGCCAGCAGTTTCGAGGCCCGAGAGCAGTTCTTC | CASSFEAREQFF
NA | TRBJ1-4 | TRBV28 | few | TGTGCCAGCAGTTTTCAGGGTGTAAAACTGTTTTTT | CASSFQGVKLFF
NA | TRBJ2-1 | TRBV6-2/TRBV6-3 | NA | TGTGCCAGCAGTTACCGTAAGCGGGTCGTCGTGGGAGTCGATGAGCAGTTCTTC | CASSYRKRVVVGVDEQFF
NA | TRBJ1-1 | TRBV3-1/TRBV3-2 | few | TGTGCCAGCAGCCAAGGTTTCTCTGAAGCTTTCTTT | CASSQGFSEAFF
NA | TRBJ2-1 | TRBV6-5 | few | TGTGCCAGCATCACAGGAGGGAATGAGCAGTTCTTC | CASITGGNEQFF
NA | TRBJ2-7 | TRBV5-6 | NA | TGTGCCAGCAGCTTGGGGAGTGCGCCGTATAGAATTTACGAGCAGTACTTC | CASSLGSAPYRIYEQYF
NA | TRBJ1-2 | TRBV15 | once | TGTGCCACCAGCAGAGGTGGACACCCCTCTAACTATGGCTACACCTTC | CATSRGGHPSNYGYTF
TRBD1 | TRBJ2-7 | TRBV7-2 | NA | TGTGCCAGCAGGGATACCGGGACAGTCTCCTACGAGCAGTACTTC | CASRDTGTVSYEQYF
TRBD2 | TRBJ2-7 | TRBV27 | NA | TGTGCCAGCAGTCCCCGGACTAGCGGGGAAAGCTCCTACGAGCAGTACTTC | CASSPRTSGESSYEQYF
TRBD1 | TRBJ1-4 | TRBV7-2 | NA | TGTGCCAGCAGCCCGAGACAGGGGGCGGTCGAAAAACTGTTTTTT | CASSPRQGAVEKLFF
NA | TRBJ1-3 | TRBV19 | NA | TGTGCCAGTAGTGACCCGCCGGGGAACACCATATATTTT | CASSDPPGNTIYF
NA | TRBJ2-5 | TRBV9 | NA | TGTGCCAGCAGCGTAGTAGGGGGGGCGAAGTACTTC | CASSVVGGAKYF
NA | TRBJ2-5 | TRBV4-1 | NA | TGCGCCAGCAGCCTTTTTTTCAGGACTCCTAGGGAGACCCAGTACTTC | CASSLFFRTPRETQYF
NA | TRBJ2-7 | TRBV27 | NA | TGTGCCAGCCAGAAAAGGGCAGGGGTTGGCTACGAGCAGTACTTC | CASQKRAGVGYEQYF
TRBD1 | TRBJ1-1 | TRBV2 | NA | TGTGCCAGCAGTGACCCTCGACAGGGGAACACTGAAGCTTTCTTT | CASSDPRQGNTEAFF
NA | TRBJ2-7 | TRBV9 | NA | TGTGCCAGCTCCCCTTCGGTTTCGGAGCAGATACGTGTGCAGTACTTC | CASSPSVSEQIRVQYF
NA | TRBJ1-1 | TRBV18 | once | TGTGCCAGCTCACCTAGAATGGGGGAGGACACTGAAGCTTTCTTT | CASSPRMGEDTEAFF